The T cell receptor beta chain described here comes from a study of OX40 agonist ivuxolimab in advanced cancers. Study-level information: Of mixed ages from 23 to 79 and averaging about 60 years, the group was about 80% male. There were three patients with partial responses, one having hepatocellular carcinoma and two cutaneous melanoma. Study-level points and caveats: Low normalized T-cell clonal expansion was additionally recorded for some nonresponders.

Autoimmune disease history or systemic immunosuppression barred patients. The data were produced by immunoSEQ multiplex PCR, yet TCRdb's version contains in-frame clones alone and is incomplete. This sample carries about 76,000 clones, approximately 83% of them seen once, and the ten largest clones take roughly 6%. A remark on this clone: Its antigen remains unidentified.

This CDR3 comprises 15 residues. Germline CDR1 SGDLS, CDR2 YYNGEE. The V gene end was trimmed by 0 bases and the J gene end by 4 bases; junction bases not matched to a gene: 3. Material: CD4+ or CD8+ T cells sorted from blood, obtained in a trial of the OX40 agonist ivuxolimab. The rearrangement uses TRBV9 and TRBJ2-2, with 7 bases identical to TRBD1. The sequence was obtained from an adult with an advanced solid tumor such as melanoma, head and neck, liver or kidney cancer. This chain's CDR3 is CASSVGQGPTGELFF. CDR3 in DNA: TGTGCCAGCAGCGTAGGACAGGGACCCACCGGGGAGCTGTTTTTT. Full variable domain (rest looked up from reference TRBV9 and TRBJ2-2): DSGVTQTPKHLITATGQRVTLRCSPRSGDLSVYWYQQSLDQGLQFLIQYYNGEERAKGNILERFSAQQFPDLHSELNLSSLELGDSALYFCASSVGQGPTGELFFGEGSRLTVL.